The source of this T cell receptor (beta chain) is a study of blood T cell repertoires in COVID-19. Across the study: T cells, B-cell-depleted T cells, or PBMCs supplied cDNA or gDNA.

Using immunoSEQ multiplex PCR, the repertoire was profiled, and TCRdb retains in-frame clones only, with some absent. The sample holds fewer than 200,000 clones, roughly 90% seen once. Participant ages covered roughly 18 to 90 years across 24 US areas. Assignment of participants to cohorts was predicated upon participant-reported clinical history. The material sequenced was PBMCs or T cells enriched from blood (not recorded which). The sequence came from a human donor with acute COVID-19. The donor label of this sample is uncertain.

The CDR3 here is CASKLGWLNEQFF. For the CDR3, the DNA is TGTGCCAGCAAGCTAGGTTGGCTCAATGAGCAGTTCTTC. The rearrangement links TRBV2 to TRBJ2-1; D gene unclear. The CDR3 is made up of 13 amino acids. Trimming shortened V by 7 bases and J by 6 bases, and 13 bases separated the two germline ends. The germline CDR1 and CDR2 sequences are SNHLY and FYNNEI. The full variable domain, rest sourced from reference TRBV2 and TRBJ2-1, is EPEVTQTPSHQVTQMGQEVILRCVPISNHLYFYWYRQILGQKVEFLVSFYNNEISEKSEIFDDQFSVERPDGSNFTLKIRSTKLEDSAMYFCASKLGWLNEQFFGPGTRLTVL.